The rows below give T cell receptor beta chains drawn from one sample of a study of lymphopenia after photon versus proton radiotherapy. This table comes from immunoSEQ multiplex PCR, and its TCRdb copy is limited to in-frame clones, with some not included. Of about 62,000 clones listed, around 90% were seen once; the top ten hold around 13%. The starting material was peripheral blood, obtained from a patient treated with proton-based radiotherapy. These receptors were obtained from a man older than 75 with esophageal cancer. The CDR3 runs from the conserved cysteine through the conserved F or W. The D gene is left open where the match is weak. Clone size is given for some rows only: seen once, a few or many times, or a class if the clone is expanded.

J: TRBJ2-7; D: NA; V: TRBV5-6; size: NA; CDR3: CASSLYRAPYEQYF; DNA: TGTGCCAGCAGCTTGTACAGGGCCCCCTACGAGCAGTACTTC
J: TRBJ1-1; D: NA; V: TRBV27; size: NA; CDR3: CASSFGGKDTEAFF; DNA: TGTGCCAGCAGTTTTGGGGGCAAGGACACTGAAGCTTTCTTT
J: TRBJ1-5; D: TRBD1; V: TRBV9; size: NA; CDR3: CASSVAGGPYSNQPQHF; DNA: TGTGCCAGCAGCGTAGCAGGGGGACCTTATAGCAATCAGCCCCAGCATTTT
J: TRBJ2-5; D: TRBD1; V: TRBV6-1; size: once; CDR3: CASGTGRRETQYF; DNA: TGTGCCAGCGGGACAGGGAGGAGAGAGACCCAGTACTTC
J: TRBJ2-2; D: TRBD1; V: TRBV25-1; size: few; CDR3: CASSEWTGQGSITGELFF; DNA: TGTGCCAGCAGTGAATGGACAGGGCAGGGATCAATCACCGGGGAGCTGTTTTTT
J: TRBJ2-1; D: NA; V: TRBV27; size: NA; CDR3: CASSLSFYNEQFF; DNA: TGTGCCAGCAGTTTATCGTTTTACAATGAGCAGTTCTTC
J: TRBJ1-2; D: NA; V: TRBV19; size: NA; CDR3: CASSDRRNYGYTF; DNA: TGTGCCAGTAGTGACAGAAGAAACTATGGCTACACCTTC
J: TRBJ1-1; D: TRBD1; V: TRBV10-2; size: NA; CDR3: CAGSETGGSDTEAFF; DNA: TGCGCCGGGAGTGAGACAGGGGGATCGGACACTGAAGCTTTCTTT
J: TRBJ2-7; D: TRBD2; V: TRBV11-2; size: NA; CDR3: CASSLAGGRGHEQYF; DNA: TGTGCCAGCAGCTTAGCGGGCGGGAGAGGCCACGAGCAGTACTTC
J: TRBJ1-2; D: NA; V: TRBV10-1; size: few; CDR3: CASSDQTRGGYTF; DNA: TGCGCCAGCAGTGACCAAACCCGAGGAGGCTACACCTTC
J: TRBJ1-1; D: NA; V: TRBV7-2; size: NA; CDR3: CASSLNRDTEAFF; DNA: TGTGCCAGCAGCTTAAACCGCGACACTGAAGCTTTCTTT
J: TRBJ2-7; D: NA; V: TRBV6-6; size: NA; CDR3: CASSPPGRSEQYF; DNA: TGTGCCAGCAGCCCACCAGGGAGGTCCGAGCAGTACTTC
J: TRBJ1-2; D: TRBD1; V: TRBV6-6; size: NA; CDR3: CASSLLGQGAGYTF; DNA: TGTGCCAGCAGCCTTCTCGGACAGGGAGCGGGCTACACCTTC
J: TRBJ2-5; D: TRBD2; V: TRBV4-1; size: NA; CDR3: CASSQDGAGEETQYF; DNA: TGCGCCAGCAGCCAAGACGGGGCGGGGGAAGAGACCCAGTACTTC
J: TRBJ1-2; D: NA; V: TRBV5-1; size: NA; CDR3: CASSLDSPNYGYTF; DNA: TGCGCCAGCAGCCTGGACAGCCCTAACTATGGCTACACCTTC
J: TRBJ2-1; D: TRBD2; V: TRBV5-6; size: NA; CDR3: CASSLLAVTNNEQFF; DNA: TGTGCCAGCAGCCTGCTAGCGGTTACCAACAATGAGCAGTTCTTC
J: TRBJ1-5; D: NA; V: TRBV6-6; size: NA; CDR3: CASNGQSNQPQHF; DNA: TGTGCCAGCAATGGACAGAGCAATCAGCCCCAGCATTTT
J: TRBJ2-7; D: NA; V: TRBV12-5; size: NA; CDR3: CASGLVMRRLEQYF; DNA: TGTGCTAGTGGTTTGGTAATGAGACGGTTGGAGCAGTACTTC
J: TRBJ2-1; D: TRBD2; V: TRBV27; size: NA; CDR3: CASSTGTSKFF; DNA: TGTGCCAGCAGTACCGGGACTAGTAAGTTCTTC
J: TRBJ2-2; D: NA; V: TRBV30; size: NA; CDR3: CAYPALTGELFF; DNA: TGTGCCTACCCAGCCCTCACCGGGGAGCTGTTTTTT
J: TRBJ2-5; D: TRBD1; V: TRBV29-1; size: NA; CDR3: CSVGQGLQETQYF; DNA: TGCAGCGTAGGACAGGGCCTCCAAGAGACCCAGTACTTC
J: TRBJ2-2; D: NA; V: TRBV6-1; size: NA; CDR3: CASREGAGELFF; DNA: TGTGCCAGCAGAGAGGGCGCCGGGGAGCTGTTTTTT
J: TRBJ2-2; D: NA; V: TRBV13; size: NA; CDR3: CASTTLGSGLTGELFF; DNA: TGTGCCAGCACCACCTTGGGTAGCGGATTGACCGGGGAGCTGTTTTTT
J: TRBJ1-6; D: NA; V: TRBV15; size: NA; CDR3: CATSREQPTTGSPLHF; DNA: TGTGCCACCAGCAGAGAACAACCTACGACGGGTTCACCCCTCCACTTT
J: TRBJ1-1; D: NA; V: TRBV6-5; size: NA; CDR3: CASTGRGRTEAFF; DNA: TGTGCCAGCACCGGCAGGGGTCGCACTGAAGCTTTCTTT
J: TRBJ1-2; D: NA; V: TRBV5-1; size: NA; CDR3: CASNEGSNYGYTF; DNA: TGCGCCAGCAACGAGGGCAGTAACTATGGCTACACCTTC
J: TRBJ1-5; D: NA; V: TRBV12-5; size: NA; CDR3: CASGYTGNQPQHF; DNA: TGTGCTAGTGGTTACACAGGCAATCAGCCCCAGCATTTT
J: TRBJ2-5; D: NA; V: TRBV2; size: NA; CDR3: CASNRGNTGRRETQYF; DNA: TGTGCCAGCAATCGGGGGAATACCGGGCGGAGAGAGACCCAGTACTTC
J: TRBJ2-7; D: TRBD1; V: TRBV5-4; size: once; CDR3: CASSGRTGAGGSGYEQYF; DNA: TGTGCCAGCAGCGGTCGGACAGGGGCCGGCGGGAGTGGGTACGAGCAGTACTTC
J: TRBJ1-5; D: TRBD1; V: TRBV19; size: NA; CDR3: CASSQAGGLSNQPQHF; DNA: TGTGCCAGTAGTCAAGCAGGGGGCCTTAGCAATCAGCCCCAGCATTTT
J: TRBJ1-1; D: NA; V: TRBV7-9; size: NA; CDR3: CASSLWATEAFF; DNA: TGTGCCAGCAGCTTATGGGCCACTGAAGCTTTCTTT
J: TRBJ2-2; D: NA; V: TRBV5-6; size: NA; CDR3: CASSFGRNTGELFF; DNA: TGTGCCAGCAGCTTCGGACGGAACACCGGGGAGCTGTTTTTT
J: TRBJ2-7; D: TRBD1; V: TRBV5-5; size: NA; CDR3: CASSYQGAGLYEQYF; DNA: TGTGCCAGCAGCTATCAGGGGGCCGGCCTCTACGAGCAGTACTTC
J: TRBJ2-7; D: NA; V: TRBV11-2; size: NA; CDR3: CASSLAPGGGIHEQYF; DNA: TGTGCCAGCAGCTTAGCCCCGGGGGGCGGCATCCACGAGCAGTACTTC
J: TRBJ2-6; D: TRBD1; V: TRBV30; size: NA; CDR3: CAWSGGQGAYQQTISGANVLTF; DNA: TGTGCCTGGAGTGGGGGACAGGGGGCCTACCAACAAACGATCTCTGGGGCCAACGTCCTGACTTTC
J: TRBJ1-4; D: NA; V: TRBV18; size: NA; CDR3: CASSPPRGDEKLFF; DNA: TGTGCCAGCTCACCACCGCGAGGAGATGAAAAACTGTTTTTT
J: TRBJ2-1; D: NA; V: TRBV2; size: NA; CDR3: CASSVMNEQFF; DNA: TGTGCCAGCAGTGTCATGAATGAGCAGTTCTTC
J: TRBJ2-3; D: NA; V: TRBV6-6; size: NA; CDR3: CASSPDGDTQYF; DNA: TGTGCCAGCAGTCCGGACGGTGATACGCAGTATTTT
J: TRBJ2-2; D: TRBD1; V: TRBV5-5; size: NA; CDR3: CAGGQGNTGELFF; DNA: TGTGCCGGGGGACAGGGGAACACCGGGGAGCTGTTTTTT
J: TRBJ1-1; D: TRBD1; V: TRBV5-1; size: NA; CDR3: CASSYRQGFNTEAFF; DNA: TGCGCCAGCAGTTATCGACAGGGATTCAACACTGAAGCTTTCTTT
J: TRBJ1-2; D: TRBD1; V: TRBV15; size: few; CDR3: CATSRDPRTGNRHTF; DNA: TGTGCCACCAGCAGAGATCCAAGGACAGGGAATCGCCACACCTTC
J: TRBJ2-5; D: NA; V: TRBV5-5; size: NA; CDR3: CASSLFRTKETQYF; DNA: TGTGCCAGCAGCTTGTTCAGGACTAAAGAGACCCAGTACTTC
J: TRBJ2-6; D: TRBD1; V: TRBV7-2; size: NA; CDR3: CASSLAQGEANVLTF; DNA: TGTGCCAGCAGCTTAGCTCAGGGGGAGGCCAACGTCCTGACTTTC
J: TRBJ2-6; D: NA; V: TRBV29-1; size: NA; CDR3: CSVAGLSSGANVLTF; DNA: TGCAGCGTTGCGGGACTCAGCTCTGGGGCCAACGTCCTGACTTTC
J: TRBJ2-5; D: TRBD1; V: TRBV11-3; size: NA; CDR3: CASSPGTGQETQYF; DNA: TGTGCCAGCAGCCCGGGGACAGGCCAAGAGACCCAGTACTTC
J: TRBJ1-5; D: NA; V: TRBV19; size: few; CDR3: CASSIRTGRQPQHF; DNA: TGTGCCAGTAGTATACGTACGGGCCGTCAGCCCCAGCATTTT
J: TRBJ1-5; D: NA; V: TRBV5-1; size: NA; CDR3: CASNSWAQALNQPQHF; DNA: TGCGCCAGCAACTCTTGGGCCCAGGCCCTCAATCAGCCCCAGCATTTT
J: TRBJ1-2; D: NA; V: TRBV4-1; size: NA; CDR3: CASSQGYLYGYTF; DNA: TGCGCCAGCAGCCAAGGCTACCTTTATGGCTACACCTTC
J: TRBJ1-2; D: NA; V: TRBV4-3; size: NA; CDR3: CASSHLSRLSGYTF; DNA: TGCGCCAGCAGCCACCTGAGCAGGTTAAGCGGCTACACCTTC
J: TRBJ1-6; D: TRBD1; V: TRBV5-4; size: NA; CDR3: CASSLDRTNSPLHF; DNA: TGTGCCAGCAGCCTGGACAGGACTAATTCACCCCTCCACTTT
J: TRBJ2-7; D: TRBD2; V: TRBV7-9; size: few; CDR3: CASSSGTSGEAQYF; DNA: TGTGCCAGCAGCTCTGGGACTAGCGGGGAGGCGCAGTACTTC